This T cell receptor beta chain derives from a study of a mutant IDH1 vaccine in newly diagnosed glioma. Germline V gives CDR1 SGDLS, CDR2 YYNGEE. CDR3 length: 14 amino acids. V lost 0 bases, J lost 1 base, and 7 bases lay in between. Stated time point: week 35, safety follow-up. Mutant IDH1 20-mer peptide, at 300 ug, made up each vaccine dose, with topical imiquimod. This clone appeared a single time. Its antigen is currently unknown. TCRdb's table, derived via immunoSEQ multiplex PCR, lists solely in-frame clones and lacks some. The sample holds 58,000 or so clones, 80% to 90% seen once. This chain connects TRBV9 to TRBJ1-1, with unresolved D. The sequenced sample was PBMCs, obtained from a glioma patient whose treatment included an IDH1 peptide vaccine. The sequence came from a man between 40 and 49 years old with glioma. CDR3 nucleotide sequence: TGTGCCAGCAGCGTAGGAATCCCGAACACTGAAGCTTTCTTT. This encodes CASSVGIPNTEAFF.